Shown below are 16 T cell receptor beta chains from a single sample sequenced in a study of cytomegalovirus exposure and HLA in healthy donors. Vbeta (60) and Jbeta (13) primers were used in the PCR. TCRdb's copy holds only in-frame clones and misses some; the assay was immunoSEQ multiplex PCR. This table has about 96,000 clones, 65% to 80% appearing once. Sequencing was performed on PBMCs. These receptors all come from a man between 25 and 39 years old in good health and CMV-seronegative.

The chain has TRBV5-4 and TRBJ2-7; 10 bases line up with TRBD1. In germline, CDR1 is SGHNT, CDR2 YYREEE (reference sequence). V was clipped by 1 base and J by 6 bases; unmatched bases: 4. The CDR3 sequence is 14 residues long. The CDR3 reads CASSLRTGGGEQYF. As DNA, the CDR3 is TGTGCCAGCAGCTTGCGGACAGGGGGAGGCGAGCAGTACTTC.

The rearrangement uses TRBV19 and TRBJ1-5; 9 nucleotides line up with TRBD1. The V gene's germline CDR1 is LNHDA and CDR2 SQIVND (reference sequence). V shed 3 bases and J 0 bases; nucleotides not matched to a gene: 12. The CDR3 is 19 residues long. The CDR3 here is CASSIAPGQGPISNQPQHF. The CDR3 DNA is TGTGCCAGTAGTATCGCCCCGGGACAGGGACCGATTAGCAATCAGCCCCAGCATTTT. The complete variable domain, with remaining parts taken from reference TRBV19 and TRBJ1-5, reads DGGITQSPKYLFRKEGQNVTLSCEQNLNHDAMYWYRQDPGQGLRLIYYSQIVNDFQKGDIAEGYSVSREKKESFPLTVTSAQKNPTAFYLCASSIAPGQGPISNQPQHFGDGTRLSIL.

The V and J genes are TRBV5-6 and TRBJ2-7, with TRBD2 matching 14 bases. The germline V gene encodes CDR1 SGHDT and CDR2 YYEEEE. The CDR3 runs to 16 residues. V was pared by 4 bases and J by 3 bases, with 6 bases of the junction left unmatched. DNA for the CDR3: TGTGCCAGCAGCCCGGGACTAGCGGGGGTCTTCTACGAGCAGTACTTC. This translates into CASSPGLAGVFYEQYF.

This clone was seen only a few times. The chain uses TRBV2 and TRBJ1-3; TRBD1 matches 9 bases. J was trimmed by 2 bases and V by 5 bases; bases with no gene match: 1. Germline CDR1 SNHLY, CDR2 FYNNEI. CDR3 length: 14 amino acids. The CDR3 here is CASSRQGAGNTIYF. The CDR3, as DNA: TGTGCCAGCAGTCGACAGGGGGCTGGAAACACCATATATTTT.

The chain employs TRBV7-2 and TRBJ1-5, with a possible D match to TRBD1 (5 bases). CDR1 is SGHTA, CDR2 FQGNSA, per germline. Trimming cost V 2 bases and J 0 bases, with 8 bases left between them. CDR3 length: 15 amino acids. The CDR3 DNA is TGTGCCAGCAGCTTATACAGGAATAGCAATCAGCCCCAGCATTTT. It is translated as CASSLYRNSNQPQHF.

This clone has a handful of counts. The V gene is TRBV5-5, the J gene TRBJ2-7; TRBD1 matches 7 bases. V lost 0 bases, J lost 6 bases, and 9 bases stayed unmatched. The germline V gene encodes CDR1 SGHKS and CDR2 YYEKEE (reference sequence). The CDR3 extends over 15 amino acids. CDR3 amino acids: CASSLVDRANFEQYF. The CDR3 nucleotides read TGTGCCAGCAGCTTGGTAGACAGGGCAAATTTCGAGCAGTACTTC. Full variable domain (outside the CDR3, taken from reference TRBV5-5 and TRBJ2-7): DAGVTQSPTHLIKTRGQQVTLRCSPISGHKSVSWYQQVLGQGPQFIFQYYEKEERGRGNFPDRFSARQFPNYSSELNVNALLLGDSALYLCASSLVDRANFEQYFGPGTRLTVT.

The chain recombines TRBV27 with TRBJ2-7, with 7 bases fitting TRBD1. Germline lookup yields CDR1 MNHEY and CDR2 SMNVEV (reference sequence). There are 14 residues in the CDR3. Trimming took 2 bases from V and 3 from J; bases not matched to a gene: 4. CDR3 nucleotides: TGTGCCAGCAGTTTAATCGGGGACAGCTACGAGCAGTACTTC. Its translation: CASSLIGDSYEQYF.

The chain combines TRBV2 with TRBJ2-1; 13 bases are shared with TRBD2. V was pared by 2 bases and J by 10 bases, with 2 bases of the junction left unmatched. The CDR3 length is 14 residues. Germline V gene sequence: CDR1 SNHLY, CDR2 FYNNEI. The CDR3: CASSETSGGAEQFF. For the CDR3, the DNA is TGTGCCAGCAGTGAAACTAGCGGGGGGGCGGAGCAGTTCTTC.

The genes are TRBV6-1 and TRBJ1-2; 8 bases map to TRBD1. The germline gives CDR1 MNHNS, CDR2 SASEGT. CDR3 length: 17 amino acids. Losses at the gene ends were 2 bases for V and 4 bases for J; bases not matched to a gene: 12. This CDR3 reads CASSEISGGVGLYGYTF. CDR3 DNA sequence: TGTGCCAGCAGTGAAATTTCAGGGGGCGTCGGTCTCTATGGCTACACCTTC.

The chain is built from TRBV5-4 and TRBJ2-5; possibly TRBD1 for D (6 bases). There are 14 residues in the CDR3. The V gene's germline CDR1 is SGHNT and CDR2 YYREEE (reference sequence). V dropped 4 bases and J dropped 3 bases, with 13 bases sitting between them. The CDR3, as DNA: TGTGCCAGCAGCGCAAGGACAGTAGAAGAGACCCAGTACTTC. Its protein product is CASSARTVEETQYF.

This chain links TRBV2 with TRBJ1-1, with a weak D call TRBD1 (6 bases). The CDR3 is 16 residues long. Germline assignment: CDR1 SNHLY and CDR2 FYNNEI. V lost 3 bases and J lost 0, with 14 bases in between. The DNA of the CDR3 is TGTGCCAGCAGTGACGGTTGGGGGCTGATGAACACTGAAGCTTTCTTT. This sequence encodes CASSDGWGLMNTEAFF.

V and J are TRBV2 and TRBJ1-2; 10 bases align to TRBD1. Germline V CDR1 and CDR2: SNHLY, FYNNEI. This CDR3 region has 16 residues. V lost 5 bases, J lost 8 bases, and 14 bases stayed unmatched. The CDR3 coding sequence is TGTGCCAGCAGTCCCGGGACAGGGGACGCTCGTTTGGGCTACACCTTC. Translation: CASSPGTGDARLGYTF.

The chain couples TRBV7-2 to TRBJ1-4, with 9 nucleotides matching TRBD1. The CDR3 runs 14 residues. V shed 6 bases, J shed 4 bases, and the junction held 3 bases outside the gene matches. Germline CDR1 is SGHTA and CDR2 is FQGNSA. CDR3 sequence: CASSRTGVNEKLFF. In DNA form, the CDR3 reads TGTGCCAGCAGTCGGACAGGGGTTAATGAAAAACTGTTTTTT.

The chain employs TRBV7-8 and TRBJ2-7, with TRBD1 as a possible D gene (5 bases). The germline V gene encodes CDR1 SGHVS and CDR2 FQNEAQ. This CDR3 comprises 14 residues. Trimming removed 5 bases at V and 1 base at J, with 12 bases between. This CDR3 reads CASSLGHNSYEQYF. The CDR3 nucleotides read TGTGCCAGCAGCCTAGGACACAATTCCTACGAGCAGTACTTC.

A single count supports this clone. The chain combines TRBV7-3 with TRBJ2-2; TRBD2 matches at 9 bases. The germline V gene has CDR1 SGHTA and CDR2 FQGTGA. CDR3 length equals 14 residues. V was clipped by 3 bases and J by 8 bases; unmatched bases: 4. The DNA for the CDR3 is TGTGCCAGCAGCTTGGGACTAGCAGCGGGGGAGCTGTTTTTT. It translates to CASSLGLAAGELFF.

The rearrangement links TRBV9 to TRBJ2-1, with 15 bases lining up with TRBD2. Per germline, CDR1 SGDLS and CDR2 YYNGEE. This CDR3 comprises 17 residues. Losses at the gene ends were 4 bases for V and 4 bases for J; bases not matched to a gene: 6. This CDR3 is CASSPGGLAGGYNEQFF. In DNA form, the CDR3 reads TGTGCCAGCAGCCCCGGGGGACTAGCGGGGGGTTACAATGAGCAGTTCTTC.